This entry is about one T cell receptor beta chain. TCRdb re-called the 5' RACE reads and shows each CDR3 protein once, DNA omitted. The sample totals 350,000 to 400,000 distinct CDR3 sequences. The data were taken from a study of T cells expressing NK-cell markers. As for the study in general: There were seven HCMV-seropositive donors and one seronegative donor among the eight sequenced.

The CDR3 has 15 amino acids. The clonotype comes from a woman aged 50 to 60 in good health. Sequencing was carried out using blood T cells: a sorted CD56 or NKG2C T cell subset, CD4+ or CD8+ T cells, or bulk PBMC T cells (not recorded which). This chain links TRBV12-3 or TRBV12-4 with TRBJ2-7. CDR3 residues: CASSLGQAIAYEQYF.